These 18 T cell receptor beta chains were sequenced from one sample in a study of cytomegalovirus exposure and HLA in healthy donors. Libraries were prepared by immunoSEQ multiplex PCR; TCRdb keeps only in-frame clonotypes and omits some of them. The table lists some 110,000 clones, 88% of them singletons. The specimen was PBMCs. The receptors shown here come from a man aged 18 to 29 in good health and CMV-seropositive.

V is TRBV28 and J is TRBJ1-5; D possibly corresponds to TRBD1 (6 bases). This CDR3 is built from 15 residues. The V gene's germline CDR1 is MDHEN and CDR2 SYDVKM. V was shortened by 6 bases and J by 7 bases, with 19 bases between the two germline ends. This chain's CDR3 is CASSQGHDEGQPQHF. CDR3 DNA: TGTGCCAGCAGCCAGGGACACGACGAGGGACAGCCCCAGCATTTT.

The chain has TRBV5-4 and TRBJ2-7; TRBD1 aligns across 7 bases. With 4 bases clipped from V and 4 bases from J, the junction kept 5 bases outside the gene matches. Germline V gene lookup returns CDR1 SGHNT and CDR2 YYREEE (reference sequence). The CDR3 is made up of 13 amino acids. In DNA, the CDR3 is TGTGCCAGCAGCGGAAGGGACAGTTACGAGCAGTACTTC. This codes for CASSGRDSYEQYF.

This clone was picked up one time. Written as DNA, the CDR3 is TGTGCCAGCAGCTTGGGTACCCCTCAGGGAAACACCATATATTTT. This sequence encodes CASSLGTPQGNTIYF. The J gene is TRBJ1-3, the V gene TRBV5-4; D gene ambiguous. Trimming cost V 0 bases and J 4 bases, with 11 bases left between them. CDR1 SGHNT and CDR2 YYREEE come from the germline V gene (reference sequence). This CDR3 has 15 residues. The variable domain in full, completed from reference TRBV5-4 and TRBJ1-3, reads ETGVTQSPTHLIKTRGQQVTLRCSSQSGHNTVSWYQQALGQGPQFIFQYYREEENGRGNFPPRFSGLQFPNYSSELNVNALELDDSALYLCASSLGTPQGNTIYFGEGSWLTVV.

The rearrangement uses TRBV5-4 and TRBJ2-7, with unresolved D. Trimming stripped 1 base from V and 0 bases from J, with 5 bases between. Germline CDR1 is SGHNT and CDR2 is YYREEE (reference sequence). The length of the CDR3 is 13 residues. CDR3 DNA sequence: TGTGCCAGCAGCTTGACCGGCTCCTACGAGCAGTACTTC. Translation: CASSLTGSYEQYF.

Only one count was recorded for this clone. The rearrangement uses TRBV27 and TRBJ1-6; D gene uncertain. The CDR3 consists of 14 residues. The V gene lost 2 bases and the J gene lost 7 bases, with 9 bases spanning the gap. The germline gives CDR1 MNHEY, CDR2 SMNVEV (reference sequence). As DNA, the CDR3 is TGTGCCAGCAGTTTAAGACAAATAAATTCACCCCTCCACTTT. This translates into CASSLRQINSPLHF.

As regards this clone: Germline is not matched at one junction end, which may reflect a read error. The chain couples TRBV5-1 to TRBJ1-5; no clear D. This CDR3 spans 15 amino acids. The V gene's germline CDR1 is SGHRS and CDR2 YFSETQ. CDR3 residues: CASSLGPTKNLPQHF. The CDR3 DNA sequence: TGCGCCAGCAGCTTGGGGCCGACAAAAAATCTGCCCCAGCATTTT.

The rearrangement uses TRBV5-4 and TRBJ1-3, with unresolved D. Germline CDR1 is SGHNT and CDR2 is YYREEE (reference sequence). Between the trimmed V and J ends, which lost 3 bases and 0 bases, there was a span of 7 bases. This CDR3 has 14 amino acids. CDR3 region: CASSSRDSGNTIYF. In DNA, the CDR3 is TGTGCCAGCAGCTCTCGGGACTCTGGAAACACCATATATTTT.

The chain employs TRBV28 and TRBJ1-2; the D gene is possibly TRBD1 (6 bases). CDR1 MDHEN and CDR2 SYDVKM come from the germline V gene. Deletions cut 3 bases from V and 5 bases from J, with 16 bases between. The CDR3 spans 15 residues. The CDR3 loop reads CASSFGLGGFYGYTF. The CDR3 nucleotides read TGTGCCAGCAGTTTCGGTCTAGGGGGTTTTTATGGCTACACCTTC.

The rearrangement uses TRBV29-1 and TRBJ2-3; D may be TRBD2 (6 bases). The V gene's germline CDR1 is SQVTM and CDR2 ANQGSEA. With 5 bases removed from V and 0 bases from J, the gap between germline ends came to 9 bases. The CDR3 contains 13 residues. The CDR3 DNA follows: TGCAGCGTTCGGACTACTAGCACAGATACGCAGTATTTT. This codes for CSVRTTSTDTQYF.

This clone came up once. The J gene is TRBJ1-3, the V gene TRBV18, with 7 bases matching TRBD1. The CDR3 loop spans 16 amino acids. Trimming took 5 bases from V and 0 from J; bases not matched to a gene: 7. Germline CDR1 reads KGHSH; CDR2 reads LQKENI. CDR3 in amino acids: CASSYTGQSSGNTIYF. CDR3 sequence (DNA): TGTGCCAGCTCATATACGGGACAGTCCTCTGGAAACACCATATATTTT.

The chain has TRBV7-9 and TRBJ1-1, with 7 bases lining up with TRBD1. CDR1 and CDR2 from the germline V gene are SEHNR and FQNEAQ (reference sequence). This CDR3 has 14 amino acids. After removal of 5 bases from V and 5 bases from J, the junction contained 8 bases not matched to a gene. The CDR3 sequence is CASSTQGERTEAFF. In DNA, the CDR3 is TGTGCCAGCAGCACGCAGGGGGAGAGGACTGAAGCTTTCTTT.

The chain links TRBV7-2 to TRBJ2-3; 7 bases map to TRBD1. There are 16 residues in the CDR3. CDR1 SGHTA and CDR2 FQGNSA come from the germline V gene. Trimming at V came to 1 base and at J to 1 base, leaving 5 bases not matched to a gene. CDR3 loop: CASSLVYRGGTDTQYF. The CDR3 nucleotides read TGTGCCAGCAGCTTAGTATACAGGGGTGGCACAGATACGCAGTATTTT.

The chain employs TRBV6-4 and TRBJ1-6, with D maybe TRBD1 (6 bases). The germline V gene encodes CDR1 MRHNA and CDR2 SNTAGT. The V gene lost 6 bases and the J gene lost 6 bases, with 15 bases spanning the gap. The CDR3 runs to 15 residues. Written as DNA, the CDR3 is TGTGCCAGCAGCAGGGGAGACTCCCGTAATTCACCCCTCCACTTT. It codes for CASSRGDSRNSPLHF.

V is TRBV7-2 and J is TRBJ2-7; 12 nucleotides align to TRBD2. Germline V CDR1 and CDR2: SGHTA, FQGNSA. Unmatched junction bases numbered 4, after V lost 9 bases and J lost 4 bases. The CDR3 covers 13 residues. The CDR3 DNA follows: TGTGCCAGACTAGCGGGGGGCGTGTACGAGCAGTACTTC. Protein: CARLAGGVYEQYF.

This chain joins TRBV6-6 and TRBJ1-1; 12 positions agree with TRBD1. This CDR3 contains 12 residues. The J segment lost 7 bases and the V segment lost 8 bases, leaving 2 bases of the junction unmatched. Germline V gene data show CDR1 as MNHNY and CDR2 as SVGAGI (reference sequence). CDR3: CASGTGGLEAFF. CDR3 nucleotide sequence: TGTGCCAGCGGGACAGGGGGCCTTGAAGCTTTCTTT.

The V call is TRBV19, the J call TRBJ2-1; 7 bases map to TRBD2. The trim removed 6 bases at V and 5 bases at J, leaving 10 bases unmatched. CDR1 is LNHDA, CDR2 SQIVND, per germline (reference sequence). The CDR3 is 15 residues long. The CDR3 DNA is TGTGCCAGTAGCTTCGGGCTAGCGGAAAACAATGAGCAGTTCTTC. It encodes CASSFGLAENNEQFF.

This chain links TRBV28 with TRBJ2-3, with D hard to call. The CDR3 spans 14 residues. Trimming took 4 bases from V and 8 from J, leaving 16 bases between them. Germline assignment: CDR1 MDHEN and CDR2 SYDVKM. CDR3 amino acids: CASSYQNLGATQYF. The CDR3 nucleotides read TGTGCCAGCAGTTACCAAAATCTAGGAGCTACGCAGTATTTT.

The chain has TRBV5-5 and TRBJ1-2; D is unresolved. Trimming took off 0 bases at V and 8 bases at J, with 11 bases between the two ends. Germline CDR1 SGHKS, CDR2 YYEKEE (reference sequence). This CDR3 contains 13 residues. CDR3 nucleotides: TGTGCCAGCAGCTTGGGGCGGCCTATGGGCTACACCTTC. Translating it yields CASSLGRPMGYTF. Together with reference TRBV5-5 and TRBJ1-2, the CDR3 gives the full variable domain: DAGVTQSPTHLIKTRGQQVTLRCSPISGHKSVSWYQQVLGQGPQFIFQYYEKEERGRGNFPDRFSARQFPNYSSELNVNALLLGDSALYLCASSLGRPMGYTFGSGTRLTVV.